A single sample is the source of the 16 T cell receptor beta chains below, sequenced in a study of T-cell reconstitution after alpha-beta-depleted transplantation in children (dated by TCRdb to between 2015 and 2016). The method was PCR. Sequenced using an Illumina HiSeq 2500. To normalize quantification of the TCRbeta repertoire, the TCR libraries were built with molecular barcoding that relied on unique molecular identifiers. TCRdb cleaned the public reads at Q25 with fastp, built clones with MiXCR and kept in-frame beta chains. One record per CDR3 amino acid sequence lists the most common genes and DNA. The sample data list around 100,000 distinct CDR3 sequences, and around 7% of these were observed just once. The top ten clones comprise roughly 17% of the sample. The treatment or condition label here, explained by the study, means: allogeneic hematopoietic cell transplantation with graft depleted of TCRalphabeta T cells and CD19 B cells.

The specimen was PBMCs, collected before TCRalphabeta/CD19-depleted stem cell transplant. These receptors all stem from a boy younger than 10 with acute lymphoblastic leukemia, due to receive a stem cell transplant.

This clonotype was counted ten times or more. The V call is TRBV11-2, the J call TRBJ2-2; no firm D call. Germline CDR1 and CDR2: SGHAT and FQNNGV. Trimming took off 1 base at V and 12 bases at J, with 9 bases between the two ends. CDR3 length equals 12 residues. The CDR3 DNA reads TGTGCCAGCAGCTTAGCCGGTGGCCAGCTGTTTTTT. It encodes CASSLAGGQLFF.

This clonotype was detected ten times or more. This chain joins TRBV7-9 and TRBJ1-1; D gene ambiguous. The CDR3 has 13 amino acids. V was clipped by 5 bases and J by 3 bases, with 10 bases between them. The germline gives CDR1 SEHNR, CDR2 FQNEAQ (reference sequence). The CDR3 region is CASSAPRDTEAFF. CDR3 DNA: TGTGCCAGCAGCGCCCCTAGGGACACTGAAGCTTTCTTT.

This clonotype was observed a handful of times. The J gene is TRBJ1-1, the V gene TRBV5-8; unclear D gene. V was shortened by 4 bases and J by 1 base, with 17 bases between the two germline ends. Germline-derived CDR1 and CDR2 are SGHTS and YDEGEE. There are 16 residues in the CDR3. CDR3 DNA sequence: TGTGCCAGCAGCCTCCTCCGGTTCGGAGGGAACACTGAAGCTTTCTTT. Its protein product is CASSLLRFGGNTEAFF.

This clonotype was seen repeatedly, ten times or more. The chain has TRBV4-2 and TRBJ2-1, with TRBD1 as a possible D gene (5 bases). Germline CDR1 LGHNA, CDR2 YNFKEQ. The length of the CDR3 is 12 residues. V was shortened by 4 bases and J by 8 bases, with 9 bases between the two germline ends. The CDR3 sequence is CASSPPTDEQFF. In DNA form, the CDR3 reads TGTGCCAGCAGCCCTCCGACAGATGAGCAGTTCTTC.

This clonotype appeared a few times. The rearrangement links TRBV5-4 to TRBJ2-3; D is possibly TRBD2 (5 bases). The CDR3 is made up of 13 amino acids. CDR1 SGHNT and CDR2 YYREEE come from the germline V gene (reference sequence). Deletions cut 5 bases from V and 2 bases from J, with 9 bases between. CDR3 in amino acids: CASSWTHTDTQYF. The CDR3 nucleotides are TGTGCCAGCAGTTGGACTCACACAGATACGCAGTATTTT. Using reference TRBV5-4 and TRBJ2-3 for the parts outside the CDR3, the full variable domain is ETGVTQSPTHLIKTRGQQVTLRCSSQSGHNTVSWYQQALGQGPQFIFQYYREEENGRGNFPPRFSGLQFPNYSSELNVNALELDDSALYLCASSWTHTDTQYFGPGTRLTVL.

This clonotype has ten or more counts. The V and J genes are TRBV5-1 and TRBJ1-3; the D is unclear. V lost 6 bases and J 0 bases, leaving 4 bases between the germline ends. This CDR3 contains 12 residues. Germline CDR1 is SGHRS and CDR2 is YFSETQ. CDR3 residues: CASTFSGNTIYF. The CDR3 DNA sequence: TGCGCCAGCACCTTCTCTGGAAACACCATATATTTT.

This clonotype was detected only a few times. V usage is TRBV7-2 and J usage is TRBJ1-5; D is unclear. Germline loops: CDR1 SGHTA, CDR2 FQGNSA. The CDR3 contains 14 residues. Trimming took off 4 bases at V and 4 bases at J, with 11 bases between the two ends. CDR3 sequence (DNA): TGTGCCAGCAGCTCGCCCCCCTTGAATCAGCCCCAGCATTTT. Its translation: CASSSPPLNQPQHF. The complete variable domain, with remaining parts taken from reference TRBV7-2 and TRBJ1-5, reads GAGVSQSPSNKVTEKGKDVELRCDPISGHTALYWYRQSLGQGLEFLIYFQGNSAPDKSGLPSDRFSAERTGGSVSTLTIQRTQQEDSAVYLCASSSPPLNQPQHFGDGTRLSIL.

Here the CDR3 reads CSARERGSMSANEQFF. The CDR3 region has the DNA TGCAGTGCTAGAGAGAGAGGGTCGATGTCTGCCAATGAGCAGTTCTTC. The rearrangement uses TRBV20-1 and TRBJ2-1; TRBD2 is a possible D gene (5 bases). Between the trimmed V and J ends, which lost 0 bases and 6 bases, there was a span of 18 bases. Looked up from germline, CDR1 is DFQATT and CDR2 is SNEGSKA (reference sequence). The CDR3 loop spans 16 amino acids.

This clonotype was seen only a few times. The CDR3 DNA follows: TGTGCCAGCAGTTTAATGGGGGGGGCAGGAGAAAAACTGTTTTTT. Its protein is CASSLMGGAGEKLFF. The chain employs TRBV27 and TRBJ1-4, with D possibly being TRBD1 (6 bases). With 2 bases removed from V and 8 bases from J, the gap between germline ends came to 15 bases. Per germline, CDR1 MNHEY and CDR2 SMNVEV (reference sequence). There are 15 residues in the CDR3.

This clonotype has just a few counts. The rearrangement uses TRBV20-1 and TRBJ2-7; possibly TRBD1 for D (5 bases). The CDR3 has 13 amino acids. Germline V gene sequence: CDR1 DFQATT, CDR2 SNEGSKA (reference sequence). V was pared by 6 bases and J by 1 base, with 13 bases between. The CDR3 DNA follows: TGCAGTGCCCTCCCCAGACAGTCCTACGAGCAGTACTTC. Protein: CSALPRQSYEQYF.

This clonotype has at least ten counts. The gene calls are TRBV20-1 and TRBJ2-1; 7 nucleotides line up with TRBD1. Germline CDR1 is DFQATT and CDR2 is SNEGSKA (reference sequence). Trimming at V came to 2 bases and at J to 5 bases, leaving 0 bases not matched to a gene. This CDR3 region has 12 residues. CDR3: CSARQGDNEQFF. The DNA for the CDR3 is TGCAGTGCTAGACAGGGGGACAATGAGCAGTTCTTC.

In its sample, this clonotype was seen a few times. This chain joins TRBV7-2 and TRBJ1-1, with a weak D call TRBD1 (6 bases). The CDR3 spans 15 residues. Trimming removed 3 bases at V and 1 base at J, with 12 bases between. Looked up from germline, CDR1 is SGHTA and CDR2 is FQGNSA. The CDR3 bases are TGTGCCAGCAGCTTTCAGGGGAATCGGAACACTGAAGCTTTCTTT. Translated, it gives CASSFQGNRNTEAFF.

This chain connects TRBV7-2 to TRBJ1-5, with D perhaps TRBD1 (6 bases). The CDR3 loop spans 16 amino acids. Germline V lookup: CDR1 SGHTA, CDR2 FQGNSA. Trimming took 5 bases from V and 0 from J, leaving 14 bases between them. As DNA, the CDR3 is TGTGCCAGCAGCCCCTTAGGGGGGCTTAGCAATCAGCCCCAGCATTTT. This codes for CASSPLGGLSNQPQHF.

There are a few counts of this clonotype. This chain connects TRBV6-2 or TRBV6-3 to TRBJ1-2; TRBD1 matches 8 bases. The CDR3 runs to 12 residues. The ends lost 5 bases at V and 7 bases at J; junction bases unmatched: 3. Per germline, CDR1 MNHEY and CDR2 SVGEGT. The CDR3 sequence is CASSRTGTGYTF. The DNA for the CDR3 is TGTGCCAGCAGTCGGACAGGGACTGGCTACACCTTC.

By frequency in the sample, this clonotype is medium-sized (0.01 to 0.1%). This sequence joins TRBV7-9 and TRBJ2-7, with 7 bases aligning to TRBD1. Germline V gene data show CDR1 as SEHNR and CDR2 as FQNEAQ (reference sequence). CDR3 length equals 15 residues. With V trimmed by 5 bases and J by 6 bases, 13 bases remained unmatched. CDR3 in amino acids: CASSPPGTVGLEQYF. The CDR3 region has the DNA TGTGCCAGCAGCCCGCCCGGGACAGTAGGTCTCGAGCAGTACTTC.

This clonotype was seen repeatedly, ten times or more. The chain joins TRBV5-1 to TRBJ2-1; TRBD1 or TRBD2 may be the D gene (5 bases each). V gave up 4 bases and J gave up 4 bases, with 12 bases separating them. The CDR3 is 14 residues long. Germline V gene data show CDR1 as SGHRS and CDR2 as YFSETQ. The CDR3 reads CASSVRDGYNEQFF. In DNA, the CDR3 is TGCGCCAGCAGCGTCCGGGACGGTTACAATGAGCAGTTCTTC.